Listed below are T cell receptor beta chains from one sample, sequenced in a study of CD8 T cells in ankylosing spondylitis. In TCRdb, the 5' RACE reads were re-called with MiXCR into one record per CDR3 protein. The sample yields approximately 540,000 distinct CDR3 sequences, roughly 12% seen once. The sequenced material came from blood, either unsorted or a sorted T cell fraction (not recorded which). These receptors were collected from a male donor with ankylosing spondylitis. CDR3s include the opening cysteine and the closing phenylalanine or tryptophan. Each record gives: V gene, clone size, J gene, D gene, CDR3 protein, CDR3 DNA. D genes are given only for firm matches. Part of the rows lack a size; the others show once, few, many or a class for expanded clones.

>TRBV27|.|TRBJ1-6|.
CASSLNFGISPLHF
TGTGCCAGCAGTTTAAATTTCGGTATTTCACCCCTCCACTTT
>TRBV5-1|.|TRBJ2-3|.
CASSLTASTDTQYF
TGCGCCAGCAGCCTGACAGCTAGCACAGATACGCAGTATTTT
>TRBV11-2|.|TRBJ1-1|.
CASSYGDSTNTEAFF
TGTGCCAGCAGCTATGGCGACAGTACGAACACTGAAGCTTTCTTT
>TRBV9|.|TRBJ1-1|.
CASSVSGGQTEAFF
TGTGCCAGCAGCGTATCCGGGGGCCAAACTGAAGCTTTCTTT
>TRBV24-1|few|TRBJ2-7|.
CATSSNSYEQYF
TGTGCCACCAGTTCTAACTCCTACGAGCAGTACTTC
>TRBV2|.|TRBJ2-5|TRBD1
CASSSARDRQETQYF
TGTGCCAGCAGCTCAGCCCGGGACAGACAAGAGACCCAGTACTTC
>TRBV2|few|TRBJ2-1|TRBD2
CASSEGLAGGKAYNEQFF
TGTGCCAGCAGTGAAGGACTAGCGGGAGGAAAAGCCTACAATGAGCAGTTCTTC
>TRBV6-1|.|TRBJ2-2|TRBD1
CASSRQGAKTGELFF
TGTGCCAGCAGTAGACAGGGGGCGAAGACCGGGGAGCTGTTTTTT
>TRBV4-2|.|TRBJ2-2|TRBD2
CASSRQAGGNTGELFF
TGTGCCAGCAGCCGACAAGCGGGGGGGAACACCGGGGAGCTGTTTTTT
>TRBV11-1|.|TRBJ2-7|TRBD2
CASSTGLAGGPPFIYEQYF
TGTGCCAGCAGCACGGGACTAGCGGGAGGTCCTCCTTTTATTTACGAGCAGTACTTC
>TRBV5-1|.|TRBJ2-1|TRBD2
CASSFGLAGGGSYNEQFF
TGCGCCAGCAGCTTCGGACTAGCGGGAGGGGGCTCCTACAATGAGCAGTTCTTC
>TRBV20-1|.|TRBJ2-1|.
CSAPNGPGAGHEQFF
TGCAGTGCCCCCAACGGTCCGGGGGCGGGGCATGAGCAGTTCTTC
>TRBV6-2/TRBV6-3|.|TRBJ2-5|TRBD2
CASSYFAGGRETQYF
TGTGCCAGCAGTTACTTTGCGGGAGGCCGGGAGACCCAGTACTTC
>TRBV6-1|many|TRBJ1-1|TRBD1
CASSDPRGRGTEAFF
TGTGCCAGCAGTGACCCCAGGGGGCGGGGCACTGAAGCTTTCTTT
>TRBV18|.|TRBJ2-1|.
CASSPPVDNNEQFF
TGTGCCAGCTCACCACCAGTCGATAACAATGAGCAGTTCTTC
>TRBV12-3/TRBV12-4|.|TRBJ1-2|.
CASSQRVDGYTF
TGTGCCAGCAGCCAACGGGTTGATGGCTACACCTTC
>TRBV5-1|few|TRBJ2-7|TRBD1
CASSLVGQGAYEQYF
TGCGCCAGCAGCTTGGTAGGACAGGGTGCCTACGAGCAGTACTTC
>TRBV20-1|few|TRBJ1-2|.
CSALGYGYTF
TGCAGTGCTTTAGGCTATGGCTACACCTTC
>TRBV20-1|many|TRBJ2-1|TRBD2
CSASGSGRSYNEQFF
TGCAGTGCTAGTGGTAGCGGGAGATCCTACAATGAGCAGTTCTTC
>TRBV29-1|few|TRBJ2-3|TRBD1
CSVGAGGYGDTQYF
TGCAGCGTGGGTGCAGGGGGCTACGGAGATACGCAGTATTTT
>TRBV11-2|few|TRBJ1-6|TRBD1
CASTLDREDSPLHF
TGTGCCAGCACCTTGGACAGGGAAGATTCACCCCTCCACTTT
>TRBV20-1|few|TRBJ1-4|.
CSAGTDSSEKLFF
TGCAGTGCTGGTACGGACAGTTCCGAAAAACTGTTTTTT
>TRBV7-6|.|TRBJ2-7|TRBD2
CASSKAGNYEQYF
TGTGCCAGCAGCAAAGCGGGGAACTACGAGCAGTACTTC
>TRBV5-1|.|TRBJ2-5|TRBD2
CASSLQAGVGKTQYF
TGCGCCAGCAGCTTGCAAGCGGGAGTCGGGAAGACCCAGTACTTC
>TRBV20-1|many|TRBJ1-2|.
CSATWGGGYTF
TGCAGTGCCACCTGGGGGGGAGGCTACACCTTC
>TRBV5-1|many|TRBJ2-3|TRBD2
CASSLGGLTSTDTQYF
TGCGCCAGCAGCTTGGGGGGACTAACTAGCACAGATACGCAGTATTTT
>TRBV11-3|few|TRBJ2-1|.
CASSLGQVNNEQFF
TGTGCCAGCAGCTTAGGGCAGGTGAACAATGAGCAGTTCTTC
>TRBV7-2|.|TRBJ1-2|.
CASSPIRTNYGYTF
TGTGCCAGCAGCCCTATTAGAACTAACTATGGCTACACCTTC
>TRBV29-1|many|TRBJ2-5|.
CSVSPEETQYF
TGCAGCGTTAGCCCAGAAGAGACCCAGTACTTC
>TRBV12-3/TRBV12-4|few|TRBJ2-2|.
CASIRNSGSSGELFF
TGTGCCAGCATCCGAAACTCCGGTTCCAGCGGGGAGCTGTTTTTT
>TRBV3-1|.|TRBJ2-5|TRBD2
CASSRSGSGETQYF
TGTGCCAGCAGCCGAAGCGGGAGCGGGGAGACCCAGTACTTC
>TRBV4-2|.|TRBJ1-2|TRBD1
CASSQDRQGWGYTF
TGTGCCAGCAGCCAAGATCGACAGGGCTGGGGCTACACCTTC
>TRBV7-7|.|TRBJ2-3|TRBD2
CASSLAAGGFTDTQYF
TGTGCCAGCAGCCTCGCGGCGGGAGGGTTTACAGATACGCAGTATTTT
>TRBV6-5|few|TRBJ2-3|.
CASSYSVEGDTQYF
TGTGCCAGCAGTTACTCAGTGGAGGGGGATACGCAGTATTTT
>TRBV20-1|.|TRBJ1-2|.
CSASTGNSNYGYTF
TGCAGTGCTAGCACAGGCAACTCTAACTATGGCTACACCTTC
>TRBV20-1|.|TRBJ2-3|.
CSASEGVGTDTQYF
TGCAGTGCCAGTGAAGGAGTTGGCACAGATACGCAGTATTTT
>TRBV11-1|few|TRBJ2-1|.
CASSALGGRRASTYNEQFF
TGTGCCAGCAGCGCCCTCGGCGGTCGCAGGGCCTCCACCTACAATGAGCAGTTCTTC
>TRBV11-2|few|TRBJ2-1|.
CASSLDRASVREQFF
TGTGCCAGCAGCTTAGATCGGGCTAGCGTAAGGGAGCAGTTCTTC
>TRBV5-1|few|TRBJ2-1|TRBD1
CASRNPAGGWNEQFF
TGCGCCAGCCGAAACCCGGCAGGGGGTTGGAATGAGCAGTTCTTC
>TRBV12-3/TRBV12-4|few|TRBJ2-2|TRBD1
CASSRTGSGELFF
TGTGCCAGCAGCCGGACAGGGTCCGGGGAGCTGTTTTTT
>TRBV29-1|few|TRBJ2-1|.
CSVEVKFYEQFF
TGCAGCGTTGAGGTTAAATTCTATGAGCAGTTCTTC
>TRBV29-1|few|TRBJ1-6|.
CSVEQGIGSPLHF
TGCAGCGTTGAGCAGGGTATTGGTTCACCCCTCCACTTT
>TRBV7-8|few|TRBJ1-2|.
CASRPRGTFGYTF
TGTGCCAGCAGGCCACGGGGTACTTTTGGCTACACCTTC
>TRBV5-1|many|TRBJ2-5|.
CASTKSGTGQETQYF
TGCGCCAGCACCAAAAGCGGGACAGGACAAGAGACCCAGTACTTC
>TRBV7-9|few|TRBJ2-7|.
CASSLGVGSSYEQYF
TGTGCCAGCAGCTTAGGGGTCGGGAGCTCCTACGAGCAGTACTTC
>TRBV19|.|TRBJ1-2|.
CASSPSETGYTF
TGTGCCAGTAGTCCTTCGGAGACGGGCTACACCTTC
>TRBV5-6|.|TRBJ2-3|.
CASSLYATTDTQYF
TGTGCCAGCAGCCTATACGCTACCACAGATACGCAGTATTTT
>TRBV7-8|few|TRBJ1-5|.
CASSLRPRDQPQHF
TGTGCCAGCAGCTTAAGGCCGAGGGATCAGCCCCAGCATTTT
>TRBV11-2|.|TRBJ2-3|.
CASSTTAGLLTDTQYF
TGTGCCAGCAGCACTACAGCTGGACTACTCACAGATACGCAGTATTTT
>TRBV2|few|TRBJ1-2|TRBD1
CASSGTGSPNYGYTF
TGTGCCAGCAGCGGGACAGGGTCGCCGAACTATGGCTACACCTTC
>TRBV18|few|TRBJ2-5|.
CASSPAGTGGETQYF
TGTGCCAGCTCACCCGCTGGAACAGGTGGAGAGACCCAGTACTTC
>TRBV27|many|TRBJ1-3|.
CASSLGAGNTIYF
TGTGCCAGCAGTTTGGGGGCTGGAAACACCATATATTTT
>TRBV3-1|many|TRBJ2-1|TRBD2
CASSQNLAGNNEQFF
TGTGCCAGCAGCCAAAATCTAGCGGGAAACAATGAGCAGTTCTTC
>TRBV20-1|few|TRBJ2-1|TRBD2
CSVLVPGGQNEQFF
TGCAGTGTCCTAGTTCCGGGAGGGCAGAATGAGCAGTTCTTC
>TRBV29-1|few|TRBJ2-3|TRBD1
CSGEGVSPGQGEDTQYF
TGCAGCGGGGAGGGGGTTTCCCCGGGACAGGGTGAAGATACGCAGTATTTT
>TRBV6-1|few|TRBJ1-5|.
CASTQEIGQPQHF
TGTGCCAGCACACAGGAAATCGGTCAGCCCCAGCATTTT